This T cell receptor (beta chain) originates from a study of beta chain features in type 1 diabetes. Overall study results and limits: Significant though moderate, a shortening of TCRB CDR3s appeared in all four CD4+ subsets of Type 1 diabetes patients.

Cell sorting via CD45RO/CCR7/CD25/CD127/CD95/CD27 was performed to obtain CD4+ naive, central memory, regulatory and stem cell-like memory cells. In regard to this clone: Antigen unknown.

The CDR3 is 14 residues long. Germline-derived CDR1 and CDR2 are SQVTM and ANQGSEA. Sequenced material consisted of expressed TCRB transcripts (all of the isolated RNA was reverse transcribed). Using immunoSEQ multiplex PCR, the repertoire was profiled, and TCRdb retains in-frame clones only, with some absent. In the table there are around 150,000 clones, over 9% of which are singletons. The sequence was obtained from a young man with type 1 diabetes. The specimen was central memory CD4+ T cells from blood. The rearrangement links TRBV29-1 to TRBJ2-5, with 7 bases that match TRBD1. Judging by the DNA end, TRBJ2-7 fits better; the J call may be wrong. In nucleotides, the CDR3 is TGCAGCGTTAAAGGACAGGACCTTTCCTACGAGCAGTACTTC. Its translation: CSVKGQDLSYEQYF.